Each of the 17 T cell receptor beta chains below was sequenced from the same sample in a study of blood T cell repertoires in COVID-19. The assay was immunoSEQ multiplex PCR, and TCRdb's table has in-frame clones only and misses some. The sample shows tens of thousands of clones, approximately 90% of them seen only once. Sequenced sample: PBMCs or T cells enriched from blood (not recorded which). These receptors came from a woman between 45 and 65 years old who had recovered from COVID-19.

Regarding this clone: Germline and junction disagree at one end, which may indicate a read error. The chain links TRBV28 to TRBJ2-7, with D hard to call. Germline assignment: CDR1 MDHEN and CDR2 SYDVKM. The CDR3 covers 14 residues. CDR3 in DNA: TGTGCCAGCAGTTGGAGTAGCATTTCCTCCGAGCAGTACTTC. It yields the protein CASSWSSISSEQYF.

V is TRBV7-9 and J is TRBJ2-5, with D perhaps TRBD1 (5 bases). The CDR3 is made up of 13 amino acids. Germline V gene data show CDR1 as SEHNR and CDR2 as FQNEAQ (reference sequence). Trimming took off 1 base at V and 2 bases at J, with 5 bases between the two ends. The CDR3 loop reads CASSLGQQETQYF. CDR3 DNA sequence: TGTGCCAGCAGCTTAGGACAGCAAGAGACCCAGTACTTC.

J is TRBJ1-2 and V is TRBV28; D unclear. The germline V gene encodes CDR1 MDHEN and CDR2 SYDVKM. The V and J ends lost 0 bases and 2 bases respectively, with 7 bases between them. The length of the CDR3 is 14 residues. The CDR3 loop reads CASSLWRVNYGYTF. The DNA of the CDR3 is TGTGCCAGCAGTTTATGGAGGGTAAACTATGGCTACACCTTC.

This clone was picked up one time. The CDR3 sequence is CASSTRLVGNEQFF. CDR3 nucleotide sequence: TGTGCCAGCAGTACGCGACTAGTTGGCAATGAGCAGTTCTTC. The chain combines TRBV27 with TRBJ2-1; TRBD2 might be the D (6 bases). Trimming stripped 5 bases from V and 6 bases from J, with 14 bases between. This CDR3 contains 14 residues. The germline V gene encodes CDR1 MNHEY and CDR2 SMNVEV (reference sequence).

This clone is medium-sized. The V gene is TRBV28, the J gene TRBJ1-2; 7 nucleotides agree with TRBD1. Trimming at V came to 6 bases and at J to 8 bases, leaving 18 bases not matched to a gene. The length of the CDR3 is 16 residues. Looked up from germline, CDR1 is MDHEN and CDR2 is SYDVKM. The CDR3 bases are TGTGCCAGCAGCTCCTTACGTACGGACAGGCCCTGGGGCTACACCTTC. This sequence encodes CASSSLRTDRPWGYTF.

The chain combines TRBV7-2 with TRBJ2-7; weak D call: TRBD2 (6 bases). V was trimmed by 5 bases and J by 6 bases, leaving 14 bases between them. From germline, CDR1 is SGHTA and CDR2 FQGNSA. This CDR3 is 13 amino acids long. The CDR3 DNA reads TGTGCCAGCAGCCCCCGGTTGGAGGGCGAGCAGTACTTC. Amino acids: CASSPRLEGEQYF.

Comments on this clone: At one end the junction does not follow the germline gene, possibly because of a read error. In DNA, the CDR3 is TGTGCCGGCAGAGAAACCCTCCTTGGGACAGGGGCCGCCTCGGGCAATCAGCCCCAGCATTTT. Protein: CAGRETLLGTGAASGNQPQHF. This rearrangement joins TRBV2 to TRBJ1-5; 10 bases match TRBD1. Germline CDR1 is SNHLY and CDR2 is FYNNEI. There are 21 residues in the CDR3.

The V call is TRBV19, the J call TRBJ2-7; 9 bases are shared with TRBD1. CDR3 size: 14 residues. Trimming took 4 bases from V and 5 from J; bases not matched to a gene: 6. The germline CDR1 and CDR2 sequences are LNHDA and SQIVND (reference sequence). The CDR3: CASSKGQGVHEQYF. The CDR3 coding sequence is TGTGCCAGTAGTAAGGGACAGGGAGTCCACGAGCAGTACTTC.

The genes are TRBV6-5 and TRBJ1-1; TRBD1 might be the D (5 bases). Trimming left V 6 bases short and J 1 base short, with 15 bases between. Germline V gene lookup returns CDR1 MNHEY and CDR2 SVGAGI. This CDR3 region has 15 residues. CDR3 DNA sequence: TGTGCCAGCAGAAAAATGGACACAGCGAACACTGAAGCTTTCTTT. This codes for CASRKMDTANTEAFF.

This chain links TRBV18 with TRBJ1-3; D not certain. V gave up 2 bases and J gave up 1 base, with 9 bases separating them. CDR3 length equals 15 residues. The V gene's germline CDR1 is KGHSH and CDR2 LQKENI. The CDR3 sequence is CASSPTAESGNTIYF. CDR3 bases: TGTGCCAGCTCACCAACGGCGGAGTCTGGAAACACCATATATTTT.

This clone was detected once. The chain combines TRBV28 with TRBJ2-1; the match to TRBD2 covers 9 bases. The CDR3 totals 15 residues. Trimming removed 5 bases from V and 7 bases from J; junction bases left unmatched: 9. Germline V gene data show CDR1 as MDHEN and CDR2 as SYDVKM. CDR3 bases: TGTGCCAGCAGTCAAGCGGGGGGCGGTACGAATGAGCAGTTCTTC. This gives the protein CASSQAGGGTNEQFF.

The gene calls are TRBV6-1 and TRBJ2-1; 9 nucleotides match TRBD1. The germline V gene encodes CDR1 MNHNS and CDR2 SASEGT. V shed 2 bases, J shed 2 bases, and the junction held 4 bases outside the gene matches. CDR3 size: 16 residues. The CDR3 sequence: CASSERDRVPYNEQFF. The CDR3, as DNA: TGTGCCAGCAGTGAAAGGGACAGGGTGCCCTACAATGAGCAGTTCTTC.

This clone was observed a single time. This chain uses TRBV7-9 with TRBJ1-2; 7 nucleotides line up with TRBD1. Germline lookup yields CDR1 SEHNR and CDR2 FQNEAQ (reference sequence). With V trimmed by 5 bases and J by 7 bases, 10 bases remained unmatched. The CDR3 loop spans 14 amino acids. In DNA form, the CDR3 reads TGTGCCAGCAGCGACCGACAGGGACAGAGTGGCTACACCTTC. As protein: CASSDRQGQSGYTF.

The V call is TRBV19, the J call TRBJ1-1, with D maybe TRBD1 (6 bases). Looked up from germline, CDR1 is LNHDA and CDR2 is SQIVND (reference sequence). V was clipped by 1 base and J by 3 bases, with 9 bases between them. The CDR3 is 14 amino acids. This chain's CDR3 is CASSIGGQYTEAFF. The CDR3 coding sequence is TGTGCCAGTAGTATAGGCGGACAGTACACTGAAGCTTTCTTT.

A single count supports this clone. J is TRBJ2-1 and V is TRBV6-5; 9 bases line up with TRBD1. V lost 2 bases to trimming and J lost 10 bases; unmatched junction nucleotides: 6. The CDR3 extends over 14 amino acids. Germline-derived CDR1 and CDR2 are MNHEY and SVGAGI. The CDR3 reads CASSYGDRVGEQFF. As DNA, the CDR3 is TGTGCCAGCAGTTACGGGGACAGGGTTGGCGAGCAGTTCTTC.

This clone was seen more than once but under ten times. The chain recombines TRBV29-1 with TRBJ1-2; D unresolved. Trimming removed 3 bases from V and 5 bases from J, with 13 bases in between. The CDR3 length is 13 residues. Germline CDR1 SQVTM, CDR2 ANQGSEA. The CDR3 bases are TGCAGCGTTGACGAGGGCAGGACTTATGGCTACACCTTC. Amino acid sequence: CSVDEGRTYGYTF.

The CDR3 DNA is TGCGCCAGCAGATATAGCCAGACCTATAATTCACCCCTCCACTTT. Protein product: CASRYSQTYNSPLHF. The rearrangement joins TRBV4-3 to TRBJ1-6; D is unresolved. V lost 6 bases and J lost 2, with 11 bases in between. CDR1 is LGHNA and CDR2 is YSLEER in the germline V gene. This CDR3 is 15 amino acids long.